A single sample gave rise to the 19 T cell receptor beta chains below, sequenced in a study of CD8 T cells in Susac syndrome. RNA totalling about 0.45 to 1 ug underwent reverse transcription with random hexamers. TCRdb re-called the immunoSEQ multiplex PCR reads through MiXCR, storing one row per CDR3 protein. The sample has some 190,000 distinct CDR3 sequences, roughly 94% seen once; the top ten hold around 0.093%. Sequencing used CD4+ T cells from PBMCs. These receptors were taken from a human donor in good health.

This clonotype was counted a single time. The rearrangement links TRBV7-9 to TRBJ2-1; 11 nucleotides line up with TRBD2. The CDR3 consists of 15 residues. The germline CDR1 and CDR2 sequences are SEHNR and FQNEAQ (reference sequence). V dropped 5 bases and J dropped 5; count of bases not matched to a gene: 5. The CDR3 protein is CASSAPGLADNEQFF. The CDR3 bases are TGTGCCAGCAGCGCCCCGGGACTAGCGGACAATGAGCAGTTCTTC.

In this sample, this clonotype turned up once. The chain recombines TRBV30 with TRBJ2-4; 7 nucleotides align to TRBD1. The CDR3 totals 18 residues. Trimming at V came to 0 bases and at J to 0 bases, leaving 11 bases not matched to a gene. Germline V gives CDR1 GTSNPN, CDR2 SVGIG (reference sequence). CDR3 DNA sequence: TGTGCCTGGAGTGTTCTCGGACAGGTTTTTCTAGCCAAAAACATTCAGTACTTC. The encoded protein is CAWSVLGQVFLAKNIQYF.

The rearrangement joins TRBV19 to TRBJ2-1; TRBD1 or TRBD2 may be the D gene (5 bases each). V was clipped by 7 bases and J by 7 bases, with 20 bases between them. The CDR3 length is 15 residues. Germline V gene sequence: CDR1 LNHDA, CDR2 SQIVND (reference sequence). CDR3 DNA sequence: TGTGCCAGTATAAATCGAGGGCAGGGTAGGAATGAGCAGTTCTTC. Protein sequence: CASINRGQGRNEQFF.

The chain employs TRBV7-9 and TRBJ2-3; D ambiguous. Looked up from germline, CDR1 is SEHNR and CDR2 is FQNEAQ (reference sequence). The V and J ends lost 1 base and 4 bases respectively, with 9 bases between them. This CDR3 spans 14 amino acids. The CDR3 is CASSLGQTPDTQYF. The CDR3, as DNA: TGTGCCAGCAGCTTAGGTCAGACCCCAGATACGCAGTATTTT.

CDR3 region: CSARLPGTGELFF. The CDR3, as DNA: TGCAGTGCTAGGCTGCCGGGGACCGGGGAGCTGTTTTTT. The chain has TRBV20-1 and TRBJ2-2; a weak D match, TRBD2 (5 bases). This CDR3 has 13 residues. Germline CDR1 is DFQATT and CDR2 is SNEGSKA (reference sequence). V was pared by 3 bases and J by 5 bases, with 10 bases between.

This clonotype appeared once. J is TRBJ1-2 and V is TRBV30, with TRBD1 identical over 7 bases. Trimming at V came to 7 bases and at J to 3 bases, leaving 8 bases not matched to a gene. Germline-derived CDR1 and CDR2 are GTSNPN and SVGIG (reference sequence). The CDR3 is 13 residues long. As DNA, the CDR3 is TGTGCCTTAGCCCAGGGGGAGCACTATGGCTACACCTTC. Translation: CALAQGEHYGYTF.

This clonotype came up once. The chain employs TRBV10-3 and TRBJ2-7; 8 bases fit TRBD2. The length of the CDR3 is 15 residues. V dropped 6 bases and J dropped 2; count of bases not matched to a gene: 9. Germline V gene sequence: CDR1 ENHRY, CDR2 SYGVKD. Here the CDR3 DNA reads TGTGCCATCAGCTTTAGCGGGGCCCAAACCTACGAGCAGTACTTC. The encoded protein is CAISFSGAQTYEQYF.

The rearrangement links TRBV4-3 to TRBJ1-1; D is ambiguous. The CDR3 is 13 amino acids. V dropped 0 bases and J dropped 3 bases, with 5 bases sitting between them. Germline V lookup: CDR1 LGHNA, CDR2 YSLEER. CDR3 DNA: TGCGCCAGCAGCCAAGATCAATACACTGAAGCTTTCTTT. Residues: CASSQDQYTEAFF.

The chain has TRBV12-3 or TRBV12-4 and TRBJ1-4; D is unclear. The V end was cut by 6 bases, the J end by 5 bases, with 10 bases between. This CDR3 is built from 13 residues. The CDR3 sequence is CASRRDPNEKLFF. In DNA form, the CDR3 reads TGTGCCAGCAGGAGGGATCCAAATGAAAAACTGTTTTTT.

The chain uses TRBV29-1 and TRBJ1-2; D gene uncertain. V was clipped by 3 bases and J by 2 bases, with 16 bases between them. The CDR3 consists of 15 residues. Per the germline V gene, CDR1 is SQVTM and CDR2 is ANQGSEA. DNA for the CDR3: TGCAGCGTTGAGCGGAACAGCCCTACCAACTATGGCTACACCTTC. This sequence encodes CSVERNSPTNYGYTF.

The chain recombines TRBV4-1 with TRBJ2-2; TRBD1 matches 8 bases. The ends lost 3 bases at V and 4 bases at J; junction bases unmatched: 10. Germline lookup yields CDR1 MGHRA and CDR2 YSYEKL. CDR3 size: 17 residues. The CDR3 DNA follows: TGCGCCAGCAGCCAGGACAGGGAACGGAGCACCACCGGGGAGCTGTTTTTT. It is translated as CASSQDRERSTTGELFF.

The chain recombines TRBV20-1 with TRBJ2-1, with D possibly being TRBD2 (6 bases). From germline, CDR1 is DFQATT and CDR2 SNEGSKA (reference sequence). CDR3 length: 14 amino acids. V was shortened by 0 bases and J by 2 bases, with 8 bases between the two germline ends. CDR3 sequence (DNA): TGCAGTGCTAGAGAATCGGGAGCCTACAATGAGCAGTTCTTC. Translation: CSARESGAYNEQFF.

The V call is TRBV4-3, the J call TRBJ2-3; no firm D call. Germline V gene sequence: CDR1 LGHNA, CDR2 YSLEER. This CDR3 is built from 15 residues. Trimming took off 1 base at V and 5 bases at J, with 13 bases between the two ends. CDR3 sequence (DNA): TGCGCCAGCAGCCAAGGTCAAATACGTGGAGATACGCAGTATTTT. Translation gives CASSQGQIRGDTQYF.

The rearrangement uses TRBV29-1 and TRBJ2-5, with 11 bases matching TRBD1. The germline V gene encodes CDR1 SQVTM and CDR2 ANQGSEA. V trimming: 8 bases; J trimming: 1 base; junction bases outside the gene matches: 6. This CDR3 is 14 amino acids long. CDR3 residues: CSSRTGGGQETQYF. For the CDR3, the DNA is TGCAGCTCTCGGACAGGGGGCGGCCAAGAGACCCAGTACTTC.

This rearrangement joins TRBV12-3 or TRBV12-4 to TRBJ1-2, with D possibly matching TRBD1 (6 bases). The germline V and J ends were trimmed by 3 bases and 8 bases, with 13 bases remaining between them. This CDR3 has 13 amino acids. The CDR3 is CASSLGGAGGYTF. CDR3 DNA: TGTGCCAGCAGTTTGGGGGGCGCGGGAGGCTACACCTTC.

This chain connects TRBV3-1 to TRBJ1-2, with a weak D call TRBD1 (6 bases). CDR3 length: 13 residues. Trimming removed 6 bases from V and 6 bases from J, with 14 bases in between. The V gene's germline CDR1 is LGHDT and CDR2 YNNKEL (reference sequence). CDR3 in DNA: TGTGCCAGCAGTCCCGGGACACTAGATGGCTACACCTTC. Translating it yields CASSPGTLDGYTF.

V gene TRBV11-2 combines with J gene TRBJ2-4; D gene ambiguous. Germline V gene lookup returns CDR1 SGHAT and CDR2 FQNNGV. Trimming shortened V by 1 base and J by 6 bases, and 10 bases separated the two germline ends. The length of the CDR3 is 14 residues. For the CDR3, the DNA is TGTGCCAGCAGCTTAGCGGGCCCTACAAACATTCAGTACTTC. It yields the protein CASSLAGPTNIQYF.

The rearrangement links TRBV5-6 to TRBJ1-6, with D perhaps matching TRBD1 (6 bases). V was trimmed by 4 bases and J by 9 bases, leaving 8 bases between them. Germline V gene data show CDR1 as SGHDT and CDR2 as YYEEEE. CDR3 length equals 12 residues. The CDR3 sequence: CASSVQGSPLHF. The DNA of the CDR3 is TGTGCCAGCAGCGTACAGGGTTCACCCCTCCACTTT.

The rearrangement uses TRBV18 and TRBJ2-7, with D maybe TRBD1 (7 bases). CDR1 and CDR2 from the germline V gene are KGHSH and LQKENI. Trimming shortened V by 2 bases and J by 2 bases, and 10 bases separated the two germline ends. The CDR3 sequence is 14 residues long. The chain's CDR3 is CASSPGRGAYEQYF. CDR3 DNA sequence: TGTGCCAGCTCACCAGGCAGGGGGGCCTACGAGCAGTACTTC.